Following are 31 T cell receptor beta chains from one sample sequenced in a study of blood T cells in healthy people across ages. It was with a sample-barcoded 5' primer and a J-beta primer mix that a second PCR of roughly 6 to 11 cycles was run. TCRdb fed the 5' RACE reads into MiXCR, producing one record per CDR3 protein. The sample records approximately 790,000 distinct CDR3 sequences, about 59% being singletons. Material for sequencing was blood. The receptors were gathered from a man between 25 and 39 years old in good health.

The rearrangement uses TRBV28 and TRBJ1-5; possible D gene TRBD1, 5 bases. Germline V gene data show CDR1 as MDHEN and CDR2 as SYDVKM. V was trimmed by 7 bases and J by 6 bases, leaving 13 bases between them. This CDR3 comprises 13 residues. CDR3 sequence reads: CASTGRAAQPQHF. CDR3 nucleotides: TGTGCCAGCACGGGCAGGGCAGCTCAGCCCCAGCATTTT. Variable domain in full (rest from reference TRBV28 and TRBJ1-5): DVKVTQSSRYLVKRTGEKVFLECVQDMDHENMFWYRQDPGLGLRLIYFSYDVKMKEKGDIPEGYSVSREKKERFSLILESASTNQTSMYLCASTGRAAQPQHFGDGTRLSIL.

The chain couples TRBV29-1 to TRBJ2-7; no firm D call. The V gene's germline CDR1 is SQVTM and CDR2 ANQGSEA. V was shortened by 5 bases and J by 0 bases, with 8 bases between the two germline ends. The CDR3 is 12 residues long. CDR3 nucleotide sequence: TGCAGCGTTAACAGAGGCTCCTACGAGCAGTACTTC. Amino acid sequence: CSVNRGSYEQYF.

In its sample, this clonotype was seen a few times. The genes are TRBV12-3 or TRBV12-4 and TRBJ1-2; 9 nucleotides line up with TRBD1. Trimming at V came to 5 bases and at J to 2 bases, leaving 6 bases not matched to a gene. The CDR3 consists of 15 residues. The CDR3 spells CASSPTGGLNYGYTF. The CDR3 DNA follows: TGTGCCAGCAGTCCGACAGGGGGACTCAACTATGGCTACACCTTC.

V is TRBV5-1 and J is TRBJ2-5; D might be TRBD1 (6 bases). The CDR3 has 15 amino acids. Between the trimmed V and J ends, which lost 0 bases and 7 bases, there was a span of 16 bases. Germline assignment: CDR1 SGHRS and CDR2 YFSETQ. CDR3 sequence: CASSLESGVLGTQYF. In DNA, the CDR3 is TGCGCCAGCAGCTTGGAGTCAGGGGTCCTCGGGACCCAGTACTTC.

V is TRBV7-3 and J is TRBJ2-3; no reliable D call. Germline CDR1 is SGHTA and CDR2 is FQGTGA. The V end was cut by 1 base, the J end by 2 bases, with 10 bases between. The CDR3 length is 15 residues. Here the CDR3 DNA reads TGTGCCAGCAGCTTAAGTAGATCCCCCACAGATACGCAGTATTTT. It is translated as CASSLSRSPTDTQYF.

The chain combines TRBV7-2 with TRBJ2-1; 14 bases match TRBD2. Germline-derived CDR1 and CDR2 are SGHTA and FQGNSA. This CDR3 region has 18 residues. V gave up 5 bases and J gave up 2 bases; unmatched junction bases: 8. The DNA for the CDR3 is TGTGCCAGCAGCGCCAAGACTAGCGGGGGGGTAGCCTACAATGAGCAGTTCTTC. Translation: CASSAKTSGGVAYNEQFF.

This clonotype was detected only a few times. The chain employs TRBV7-2 and TRBJ1-5; D is perhaps TRBD1 (6 bases). The CDR3 runs 15 residues. The germline V gene encodes CDR1 SGHTA and CDR2 FQGNSA. V dropped 1 base and J dropped 1 base, with 8 bases sitting between them. The CDR3 bases are TGTGCCAGCAGCTTAGTACAGGGAAGCAATCAGCCCCAGCATTTT. This sequence encodes CASSLVQGSNQPQHF.

The chain recombines TRBV11-1 with TRBJ1-1; D gene ambiguous. Per the germline V gene, CDR1 is SGHAT and CDR2 is FQDESV (reference sequence). The V end lost 2 bases, the J end lost 0 bases, and 13 bases lay between the germline ends. The CDR3 sequence is 16 residues long. CDR3 nucleotides: TGTGCCAGCAGCTTAAGCGACCGCTACCTGAACACTGAAGCTTTCTTT. Its translation is CASSLSDRYLNTEAFF.

The chain joins TRBV7-2 to TRBJ2-5; 9 bases are shared with TRBD2. With V trimmed by 0 bases and J by 11 bases, 7 bases remained unmatched. This CDR3 contains 14 residues. The germline CDR1 and CDR2 sequences are SGHTA and FQGNSA. The CDR3: CASSLAAGGGEQYF. CDR3 coding DNA: TGTGCCAGCAGCTTAGCAGCGGGGGGAGGTGAGCAGTACTTC. Full variable domain (rest looked up from reference TRBV7-2 and TRBJ2-5): GAGVSQSPSNKVTEKGKDVELRCDPISGHTALYWYRQSLGQGLEFLIYFQGNSAPDKSGLPSDRFSAERTGGSVSTLTIQRTQQEDSAVYLCASSLAAGGGEQYFGPGTRLLVL.

As regards this clonotype: One end of the junction fails to match germline, which may point to a read error. The chain combines TRBV12-3 or TRBV12-4 with TRBJ1-1; D not certain. The CDR3 is 14 residues long. DNA of the CDR3: TGTACCAGCAGTTTATCAGAAATAAACACTGAAGCTTTCTTT. It is translated as CTSSLSEINTEAFF.

The chain is built from TRBV4-3 and TRBJ1-2, with TRBD1 matching over 7 bases. Germline assignment: CDR1 LGHNA and CDR2 YSLEER. V gave up 3 bases and J gave up 4 bases; unmatched junction bases: 11. The CDR3 has 16 amino acids. The CDR3 sequence: CASSQTTGARSYGYTF. CDR3 sequence (DNA): TGCGCCAGCAGCCAGACAACAGGGGCGAGGAGCTATGGCTACACCTTC.

The chain is built from TRBV7-2 and TRBJ2-2; 8 nucleotides line up with TRBD2. V gave up 5 bases and J gave up 7 bases; unmatched junction bases: 9. Germline V gene lookup returns CDR1 SGHTA and CDR2 FQGNSA. There are 15 residues in the CDR3. This CDR3 reads CASSITGGGSGELFF. For the CDR3, the DNA is TGTGCCAGCAGCATCACTGGCGGGGGGAGCGGGGAGCTGTTTTTT.

This clonotype was seen only a few times. The rearrangement links TRBV29-1 to TRBJ2-1; TRBD1 might be the D (5 bases). This CDR3 is 12 amino acids long. V shed 6 bases and J shed 6 bases, with 12 bases lying between them. CDR1 is SQVTM, CDR2 ANQGSEA, per germline. DNA for the CDR3: TGCAGCGTAGTGGACAACCTCAATGAGCAGTTCTTC. It specifies CSVVDNLNEQFF.

The chain is built from TRBV20-1 and TRBJ1-2; D ambiguous. V shed 6 bases and J shed 0 bases, with 11 bases lying between them. The germline CDR1 and CDR2 sequences are DFQATT and SNEGSKA (reference sequence). The CDR3 loop spans 13 amino acids. CDR3 sequence (DNA): TGCAGTGCCGAGAGCGGTGCTAACTATGGCTACACCTTC. Protein: CSAESGANYGYTF.

This clonotype was observed a few times. V usage is TRBV20-1 and J usage is TRBJ2-5; 12 bases match TRBD2. Unmatched junction bases numbered 11, after V lost 0 bases and J lost 6 bases. Germline CDR1 DFQATT, CDR2 SNEGSKA (reference sequence). CDR3 length: 17 amino acids. The CDR3 DNA reads TGCAGTGCTAGAGATTTTGGACTAGCGGGGCGACAACAGACCCAGTACTTC. This translates into CSARDFGLAGRQQTQYF.

This clonotype was recorded a few times. The chain combines TRBV27 with TRBJ2-4; D is unresolved. The germline CDR1 and CDR2 sequences are MNHEY and SMNVEV (reference sequence). The CDR3 consists of 13 residues. V was cut by 6 bases and J by 0 bases, with 6 bases left in between. The CDR3 sequence: CASRDLAKNIQYF. CDR3 nucleotides: TGTGCCAGCAGAGACTTAGCCAAAAACATTCAGTACTTC.

This clonotype was observed a few times. The chain joins TRBV10-3 to TRBJ1-6; TRBD1 might be the D (5 bases). V was clipped by 7 bases and J by 0 bases, with 7 bases between them. The CDR3 consists of 14 residues. Germline V CDR1 and CDR2: ENHRY, SYGVKD. The CDR3 here is CAITGGSYNSPLHF. CDR3 in DNA: TGTGCCATCACGGGGGGCTCCTATAATTCACCCCTCCACTTT.

The sample holds one count of this clonotype. The chain carries TRBV12-3 or TRBV12-4 and TRBJ2-5, with 10 bases matching TRBD2. The CDR3 contains 17 residues. With 5 bases clipped from V and 5 bases from J, the junction kept 14 bases outside the gene matches. The CDR3 DNA is TGTGCCAGCAGTCCCACCCACGCTAGCGGGGGCGGGGAGACCCAGTACTTC. Translated: CASSPTHASGGGETQYF.

The rearrangement joins TRBV12-3 or TRBV12-4 to TRBJ1-1; D call uncertain. The CDR3 is made up of 15 amino acids. V dropped 4 bases and J dropped 5 bases, with 17 bases sitting between them. The chain's CDR3 is CASSYASHGGTEAFF. The CDR3 nucleotides are TGTGCCAGCAGTTACGCGAGTCACGGTGGGACTGAAGCTTTCTTT.

This chain links TRBV29-1 with TRBJ2-4; D may be TRBD1 or TRBD2 (5 bases each). The J call may be in error: the DNA end matches TRBJ2-7 better. CDR3 length: 15 residues. In germline, CDR1 is SQVTM, CDR2 ANQGSEA. The chain's CDR3 is CSVELGPTLGYEQYF. The CDR3 DNA sequence: TGCAGCGTTGAGTTGGGACCTACCTTGGGGTACGAGCAGTACTTC.

The V gene is TRBV7-2, the J gene TRBJ2-1, with D possibly TRBD1 on 5 matching bases. The CDR3 has 14 residues. The V and J ends lost 2 bases and 11 bases respectively, with 16 bases between them. Germline V gene sequence: CDR1 SGHTA, CDR2 FQGNSA. CDR3: CASSLSQGQGKQFF. As DNA, the CDR3 is TGTGCCAGCAGCTTAAGCCAGGGTCAAGGTAAGCAGTTCTTC.

This chain links TRBV4-3 with TRBJ1-5, with D uncertain. The V end lost 0 bases, the J end lost 6 bases, and 12 bases lay between the germline ends. CDR1 is LGHNA and CDR2 is YSLEER in the germline V gene. This CDR3 has 15 residues. CDR3 bases: TGCGCCAGCAGCCAAGAGGCCCACACTAGTCAGCCCCAGCATTTT. It codes for CASSQEAHTSQPQHF.

This clonotype was observed a few times. This chain uses TRBV29-1 with TRBJ2-7, with D possibly TRBD1 on 5 matching bases. V dropped 4 bases and J dropped 2 bases, with 12 bases sitting between them. CDR3 size: 13 residues. Germline V gene lookup returns CDR1 SQVTM and CDR2 ANQGSEA. The CDR3 protein is CSVGDRATYEQYF. The CDR3 DNA reads as TGCAGCGTTGGAGACAGAGCAACCTACGAGCAGTACTTC.

The chain is built from TRBV5-1 and TRBJ2-3, with D possibly being TRBD1 (5 bases). The CDR3 is 14 residues long. V dropped 4 bases and J dropped 4 bases, with 13 bases sitting between them. Germline assignment: CDR1 SGHRS and CDR2 YFSETQ. The CDR3 nucleotides read TGCGCCAGCAGCACCACCCTAGGGGCAGATACGCAGTATTTT. Translating it yields CASSTTLGADTQYF. Complete variable domain (other parts from reference TRBV5-1 and TRBJ2-3): KAGVTQTPRYLIKTRGQQVTLSCSPISGHRSVSWYQQTPGQGLQFLFEYFSETQRNKGNFPGRFSGRQFSNSRSEMNVSTLELGDSALYLCASSTTLGADTQYFGPGTRLTVL.

This clonotype has a handful of counts. The chain employs TRBV20-1 and TRBJ1-2; D is perhaps TRBD1 (6 bases). In germline, CDR1 is DFQATT, CDR2 SNEGSKA (reference sequence). Trimming left V 1 base short and J 5 bases short, with 11 bases between. CDR3 length: 13 amino acids. The CDR3 DNA sequence: TGCAGTGCTAGAGTAGAGACAGGATATGGCTACACCTTC. Its protein product is CSARVETGYGYTF.

Remarks on this clonotype: A read error may account for a junction end that differs from germline. The chain joins TRBV7-7 to TRBJ2-7; 7 nucleotides agree with TRBD2. Germline V gene data show CDR1 as SSHAT and CDR2 as FNYEAQ (reference sequence). CDR3 length equals 14 residues. The CDR3 nucleotides read TGTGCTAGCAGCCTGGGACTACCACCCGACGAGCAGTACTTC. Translated, it gives CASSLGLPPDEQYF.

The V call is TRBV28, the J call TRBJ2-1; D gene uncertain. The CDR3 consists of 11 residues. Germline assignment: CDR1 MDHEN and CDR2 SYDVKM. With 7 bases removed from V and 7 bases from J, the gap between germline ends came to 8 bases. CDR3 region: CASMFLNEQFF. Here the CDR3 DNA reads TGTGCCAGCATGTTCCTGAATGAGCAGTTCTTC. Based on the CDR3 plus reference TRBV28 and TRBJ2-1, the full variable domain is DVKVTQSSRYLVKRTGEKVFLECVQDMDHENMFWYRQDPGLGLRLIYFSYDVKMKEKGDIPEGYSVSREKKERFSLILESASTNQTSMYLCASMFLNEQFFGPGTRLTVL.

The CDR3 reads CASLGQSYNEQYF. The CDR3 DNA sequence: TGTGCCAGCCTCGGACAGTCCTACAATGAGCAGTACTTC. The rearrangement joins TRBV13 to TRBJ2-1, with a possible D match to TRBD1 (6 bases). Gene TRBJ2-7 matches the end of the DNA better, so the J call may be wrong. CDR1 is PRHDT, CDR2 FYEKMQ, per germline (reference sequence). The CDR3 sequence is 13 residues long.

This clonotype was observed a few times. Here the CDR3 reads CASSLVGARTDTQYF. DNA of the CDR3: TGTGCCAGCAGCTTGGTGGGGGCCCGCACAGATACGCAGTATTTT. The chain joins TRBV11-2 to TRBJ2-3; weak D call: TRBD1 (6 bases). V was trimmed by 3 bases and J by 1 base, leaving 11 bases between them. CDR1 and CDR2 (germline): SGHAT, FQNNGV. The CDR3 consists of 15 residues.

This chain uses TRBV2 with TRBJ2-1, with 10 bases matching TRBD1. The CDR3 is made up of 13 amino acids. The germline gives CDR1 SNHLY, CDR2 FYNNEI. Losses at the gene ends were 7 bases for V and 4 bases for J; bases not matched to a gene: 1. CDR3: CASKGQGYNEQFF. The CDR3 bases are TGTGCCAGCAAGGGACAGGGGTACAATGAGCAGTTCTTC.

This clonotype has just a few counts. The chain recombines TRBV6-6 with TRBJ2-3; D not resolved. The V end lost 2 bases, the J end lost 5 bases, and 11 bases lay between the germline ends. The CDR3 totals 14 residues. CDR1 is MNHNY, CDR2 SVGAGI, per germline (reference sequence). CDR3 coding DNA: TGTGCCAGCAGTTACGTCGTCCCCTTAGATACGCAGTATTTT. Translated: CASSYVVPLDTQYF.